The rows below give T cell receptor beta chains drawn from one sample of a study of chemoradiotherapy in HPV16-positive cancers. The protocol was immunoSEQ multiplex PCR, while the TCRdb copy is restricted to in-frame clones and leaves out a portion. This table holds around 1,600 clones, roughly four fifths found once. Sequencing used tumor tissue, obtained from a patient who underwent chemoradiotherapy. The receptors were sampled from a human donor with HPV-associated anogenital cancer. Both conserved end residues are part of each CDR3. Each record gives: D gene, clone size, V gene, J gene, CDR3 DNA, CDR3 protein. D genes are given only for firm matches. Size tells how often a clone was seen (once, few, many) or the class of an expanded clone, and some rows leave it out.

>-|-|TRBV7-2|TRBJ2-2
TGTGCCAGCAGCCGGACGACAGGAGCCAACACCGGGGAGCTGTTTTTT
CASSRTTGANTGELFF
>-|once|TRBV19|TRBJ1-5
TGTGCCAGTAGTATAGACGGAACTGGCAATCAGCCCCAGCATTTT
CASSIDGTGNQPQHF
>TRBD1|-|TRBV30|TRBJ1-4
TGTGCCTGGAGTGTACTAGGGACAGGGGATGAAAAACTGTTTTTT
CAWSVLGTGDEKLFF
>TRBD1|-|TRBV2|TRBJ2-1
TGTGCCAGCAGTTCCCCATCGGGACAGGGGAATGAGCAGTTCTTC
CASSSPSGQGNEQFF
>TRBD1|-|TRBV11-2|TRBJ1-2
TGTGCCAGCAGCCCCAACCGGGACAGCTATGGCTACACCTTC
CASSPNRDSYGYTF
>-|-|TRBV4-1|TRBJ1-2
TGCGCCAGCAGCCAAGAGGGGGACTTCAGGGTCGAGGAAGGCTACACCTTC
CASSQEGDFRVEEGYTF
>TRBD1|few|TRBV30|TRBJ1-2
TGTGCCTCCCGCAGGGGGAACTATGGCTACACCTTC
CASRRGNYGYTF
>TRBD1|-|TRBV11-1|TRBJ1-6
TGTGCCAGCAGTCCCCGGACAGGGAATTCACCCCTCCACTTT
CASSPRTGNSPLHF
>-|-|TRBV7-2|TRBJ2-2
TGTGCCAGCAGCTTATTAGGGTTTGGTCTATTCACCGGGGAGCTGTTTTTT
CASSLLGFGLFTGELFF
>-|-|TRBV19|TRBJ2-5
TGTGCCAGTAGTATAAACTGGGAAGAGACCCAGTACTTC
CASSINWEETQYF
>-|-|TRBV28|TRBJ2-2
TGTGCCAGCAGTTGGAGCACCGGGGAGCTGTTTTTT
CASSWSTGELFF